The 15 T cell receptor beta chains below all came from one sample that was sequenced in a study of blood T cells in healthy people across ages. Then a second PCR, running about 6 to 12 cycles, was carried out with a sample-barcoded 5' primer and a J-beta primer mix. One entry per CDR3 protein, called by TCRdb with MiXCR from the 5' RACE reads. The sample gives 700,000 to 950,000 distinct CDR3 sequences, more than 40% of which show up once; under 25% is in the top ten. What was sequenced was blood. These TCRs come from a woman aged 60-70 years in good health.

This clonotype was seen more than once but under ten times. V gene TRBV20-1 combines with J gene TRBJ2-1; D is uncertain. Between the trimmed V and J ends, which lost 7 bases and 2 bases, there was a span of 9 bases. The CDR3 has 12 amino acids. The germline V gene has CDR1 DFQATT and CDR2 SNEGSKA (reference sequence). The CDR3 nucleotides are TGCAGTGTGACCCCCACCTACAATGAGCAGTTCTTC. The encoded protein is CSVTPTYNEQFF.

This clonotype has only a few counts. This chain uses TRBV21-1 with TRBJ2-3; TRBD1, as called in the table, went unchecked against the DNA. TRBV21-1 counts as a pseudogene. This CDR3 has 16 residues. For the CDR3, the DNA is TGTGCCAGCAGCAAACTCGATCACAGGGAAACAGATACGCAGTATTTT. Encoded protein: CASSKLDHRETDTQYF.

The chain couples TRBV11-2 to TRBJ2-5; TRBD2 agrees at 11 bases. The germline gives CDR1 SGHAT, CDR2 FQNNGV. The CDR3 sequence is 15 residues long. V shed 4 bases, J shed 5 bases, and the junction held 6 bases outside the gene matches. DNA for the CDR3: TGTGCCAGCAGCTACAACCCTAGCGGGAGGGAGACCCAGTACTTC. The encoded protein is CASSYNPSGRETQYF.

The chain combines TRBV20-1 with TRBJ2-5; 8 bases map to TRBD2. The DNA matches TRBJ2-1 better at its end, which makes the J call doubtful. Germline V gene sequence: CDR1 DFQATT, CDR2 SNEGSKA (reference sequence). CDR3 length: 17 residues. Here the CDR3 reads CSARDSLGLGAQETQFF. DNA for the CDR3: TGCAGTGCTAGAGACTCCTTGGGACTAGGGGCTCAAGAGACCCAGTTCTTC.

This sequence joins TRBV12-3 or TRBV12-4 and TRBJ2-3; TRBD2 aligns across 8 bases. V dropped 3 bases and J dropped 0; count of bases not matched to a gene: 2. This CDR3 region has 15 residues. The CDR3 DNA is TGTGCCAGCAGTTTTGCGGGGGGAAGCACAGATACGCAGTATTTT. As protein: CASSFAGGSTDTQYF.

The chain recombines TRBV3-1 with TRBJ2-7, with TRBD2 as a possible D gene (5 bases). V lost 4 bases to trimming and J lost 7 bases, with 11 bases between them. Germline values: CDR1 LGHDT, CDR2 YNNKEL (reference sequence). The CDR3 length is 12 residues. The CDR3: CASSLNGGEQYF. The CDR3 DNA reads TGTGCCAGCAGCCTGAACGGCGGGGAGCAGTACTTC.

The chain links TRBV6-2 or TRBV6-3 to TRBJ2-6; TRBD1 matches 9 bases. Germline trimming cut 5 bases from V and 1 base from J; bases unmatched to any gene: 3. This CDR3 has 16 residues. Germline V lookup: CDR1 MNHEY, CDR2 SVGEGT. The chain's CDR3 is CASSTGTGSGANVLTF. The CDR3 DNA sequence: TGTGCCAGCAGTACAGGGACAGGGTCTGGGGCCAACGTCCTGACTTTC.

The V call is TRBV27, the J call TRBJ2-7; 11 bases match TRBD1. The V gene end was trimmed by 5 bases and the J gene end by 7 bases; junction bases not matched to a gene: 7. The CDR3 is made up of 14 amino acids. Germline loops: CDR1 MNHEY, CDR2 SMNVEV (reference sequence). The CDR3 DNA follows: TGTGCCAGCAGTCCGGACAGGGGGCGGGATGAGCAGTACTTC. Encoded protein: CASSPDRGRDEQYF.

This clonotype was picked up many times. At one end the junction does not follow the germline gene, possibly because of a read error. The chain uses TRBV12-3 or TRBV12-4 and TRBJ2-1, with D unclear. This CDR3 is built from 11 residues. The CDR3 is CASSFYDEQFF. The CDR3 DNA is TGTGCCAGCAGCTTCTACGATGAGCAGTTCTTC.

The rearrangement joins TRBV6-5 to TRBJ2-5; 12 nucleotides align to TRBD1. The DNA end is a closer match to TRBJ2-7, so the J assignment may be wrong. The CDR3 length is 18 residues. Germline lookup yields CDR1 MNHEY and CDR2 SVGAGI. CDR3 coding DNA: TGTGCCAGCAGTTACCTTTGGTCTCCGGGACAGGGGGCCAACGAGCAGTACTTC. Its translation is CASSYLWSPGQGANEQYF.

As concerns this clonotype: A read error may produce the germline difference seen at one junction end. The chain carries TRBV29-1 and TRBJ2-7; D not certain. The CDR3 has 14 residues. Germline CDR1 reads SQVTM; CDR2 reads ANQGSEA. CDR3 DNA sequence: TGCAGCGTTGGTGGCAGACAAAGCTCCGACGAGCAGTACTTC. Translation gives CSVGGRQSSDEQYF.

The rearrangement uses TRBV30 and TRBJ2-5; TRBD2 aligns across 9 bases. The J call is uncertain, as TRBJ2-7 better fits the DNA end. The CDR3 is 14 amino acids. CDR1 and CDR2 (germline): GTSNPN, SVGIG (reference sequence). The CDR3 loop reads CAWDPGAGGGEQYF. The CDR3 bases are TGTGCCTGGGATCCTGGAGCGGGAGGAGGCGAGCAGTACTTC.

This sequence joins TRBV4-3 and TRBJ2-5; 10 bases are shared with TRBD1. The J call may be wrong; the DNA end is better matched by TRBJ2-7. Germline V gene lookup returns CDR1 LGHNA and CDR2 YSLEER. This CDR3 is 14 amino acids long. The CDR3 nucleotides read TGCGCCAGCAGCCAAGCGGGACAGGGGTTCGAGCAGTACTTC. It encodes CASSQAGQGFEQYF.

This chain joins TRBV27 and TRBJ2-7; 9 bases match TRBD1. V lost 5 bases to trimming and J lost 1 base; unmatched junction nucleotides: 6. Germline V gene sequence: CDR1 MNHEY, CDR2 SMNVEV (reference sequence). The CDR3 has 15 residues. CDR3 nucleotides: TGTGCCAGCAGTGTCCCGGGACAGGGATCCTACGAGCAGTACTTC. Encoded protein: CASSVPGQGSYEQYF.

This clonotype turned up a few times. V usage is TRBV12-3 or TRBV12-4 and J usage is TRBJ1-2; 8 nucleotides match TRBD1. Germline trimming cut 4 bases from V and 7 bases from J; bases unmatched to any gene: 11. This CDR3 is built from 15 residues. CDR3 DNA sequence: TGTGCCAGCAGTTCCATCGGGCGACAGGGGATTGGCTACACCTTC. It specifies CASSSIGRQGIGYTF.